The rows below give T cell receptor beta chains drawn from one sample of a study of PD-1 blockade in classical Hodgkin lymphoma. Assay: immunoSEQ multiplex PCR; the TCRdb copy retains only in-frame clones and omits some. Seen here are over 85,000 clones, roughly 76% observed once, and the top ten hold approximately 15%. The specimen comprised peripheral blood mononuclear cells (PBMCs), sampled before the second cycle of nivolumab. The receptors were gathered from a human donor with classical Hodgkin lymphoma. Each CDR3 is given with its conserved first and last residue. A D gene is named only where the DNA matches it firmly. Part of the rows lack a size; the others show once, few, many or a class for expanded clones.

j_call d_call v_call cdr3_length clone_size cdr3_nt cdr3_aa
TRBJ2-5 NA TRBV6-6 12 NA TGTGCCAGCAGTCTAAACTTCGAGACCCAGTACTTC CASSLNFETQYF
TRBJ2-5 TRBD1 TRBV5-6 14 NA TGTGCCAGCAGCACAGTAACAGGGGTGGAGACCCAGTACTTC CASSTVTGVETQYF
TRBJ1-5 NA TRBV7-8 17 NA TGTGCCAGCAGCTTACCTGGACGCGGCATTAGCAATCAGCCCCAGCATTTT CASSLPGRGISNQPQHF
TRBJ2-5 NA TRBV9 18 NA TGTGCCAGCAGCGGCGTTTCCCTGGGGGCGGGAGCACGGGAGACCCAGTACTTC CASSGVSLGAGARETQYF
TRBJ2-7 TRBD2 TRBV18 13 NA TGTGCCAGCTCACGGGGGGGGAACTACGAGCAGTACTTC CASSRGGNYEQYF
TRBJ2-5 NA TRBV10-3 13 NA TGTGCCATCAGTGAGTCGGCTGAAGAGACCCAGTACTTC CAISESAEETQYF
TRBJ1-1 NA TRBV10-3 14 NA TGTGCCATCAGAACAGGCGCAGCCCCAGAAGGAGCTTTCTTT CAIRTGAAPEGAFF
TRBJ1-2 NA TRBV25-1 14 few TGTGCCAGCAGTGAATTGGTCAGCTCCTATGGCTACACCTTC CASSELVSSYGYTF
TRBJ1-2 NA TRBV9 14 NA TGTGCCAGCAGCCTCCTTTCGGGGCACAATGGCTACACCTTC CASSLLSGHNGYTF
TRBJ2-1 TRBD2 TRBV6-4 16 NA TGTGCCAGCAGTGCAGGTATAGCGGGAGCTGTAGATGAGCAGTTCTTC CASSAGIAGAVDEQFF
TRBJ2-7 NA TRBV19 14 few TGTGCCAGTAGTAACCGGGACCCCTCATACGAGCAGTACTTC CASSNRDPSYEQYF
TRBJ2-5 TRBD1 TRBV28 17 NA TGTGCCAGCAGTTTCAAAGGACAGGGGGCTCCATTAGAGACCCAGTACTTC CASSFKGQGAPLETQYF
TRBJ2-2 NA TRBV7-9 15 NA TGTGCCAGCAGCAAGGGACTGCCAGCGGTCGGGGAGCTGTTTTTT CASSKGLPAVGELFF
TRBJ2-5 TRBD2 TRBV6-5 16 NA TGTGCCAGCAGTTACTCGTCCGGGACTACTCAAGAGACCCAGTACTTC CASSYSSGTTQETQYF
TRBJ2-2 NA TRBV11-3 12 NA TGTGCCAGCAGCCGGGTTGTCGGGGAGCTGTTTTTT CASSRVVGELFF
TRBJ2-1 TRBD1 TRBV18 14 once TGTGCCAGCTCACCGTTACAGGGGGCCGGCGAGCAGTTCTTC CASSPLQGAGEQFF
TRBJ2-3 NA TRBV29-1 13 NA TGCAGCGTTACCGACAGAAGCACAGATACGCAGTATTTT CSVTDRSTDTQYF
TRBJ1-1 TRBD1 TRBV5-1 15 NA TGCGCCAGCAGCGATCCCCGGCAGGGGGGGACTGAAGCTTTCTTT CASSDPRQGGTEAFF
TRBJ1-5 NA TRBV6-1 12 NA TGTGCCAGCAGTGAAGGACACTCTTCCCAGCATTTT CASSEGHSSQHF
TRBJ2-2 NA TRBV7-6 16 NA TGTGCCAGCAGCTTAGTCGGGGGGCAGGACACCGGGGAGCTGTTTTTT CASSLVGGQDTGELFF
TRBJ2-1 NA TRBV6-5 12 NA TGTGCCAGCAGTCCCTTTACCAATGAGCAGTTCTTC CASSPFTNEQFF
TRBJ1-5 TRBD1 TRBV10-3 16 few TGTGCCATCAGTGAGTCTGCAGGGGGCGCGGGGCAGCCCCAGCATTTT CAISESAGGAGQPQHF
TRBJ2-2 TRBD2 TRBV5-1 17 NA TGCGCCAGCAGCTTGGGAACTAGCGGGAGATTCACCGGGGAGCTGTTTTTT CASSLGTSGRFTGELFF
TRBJ1-5 NA TRBV6-1 18 NA TGTGCCAGCAGTGGGCGTATCCAGGGCCCCCAAGGGGTACAGCCCCAGCATTTT CASSGRIQGPQGVQPQHF
TRBJ2-4 NA TRBV5-4 12 NA TGTGCCAGCAGCCAGGACAGCGGCATTCAGTACTTC CASSQDSGIQYF
TRBJ2-7 NA TRBV6-5 12 once TGTGCCACCTCGGCGGGGCCTTACGAGCAGTACTTC CATSAGPYEQYF
TRBJ2-5 NA TRBV19 13 NA TGTGCCAGTAGTAACACAGGGAGTGAGACCCAGTACTTC CASSNTGSETQYF
TRBJ2-7 NA TRBV7-9 14 NA TGTGCCAGCAGCCGGGGGGCAGACTCCTACGAGCAGTACTTC CASSRGADSYEQYF
TRBJ2-3 NA TRBV30 13 NA TGTGCCTGGAGTGTACGGAGTTCAGATACGCAGTATTTT CAWSVRSSDTQYF
TRBJ2-1 NA TRBV14 14 NA TGTGCCAGCAGCCAAGCAGGCGTGGCGGGGGAGCAGTTCTTC CASSQAGVAGEQFF
TRBJ1-5 NA TRBV10-3 18 NA TGTGCCATCAGTGAGTTCGGTCAGGGGAGTAATAGCAATCAGCCCCAGCATTTT CAISEFGQGSNSNQPQHF
TRBJ1-2 NA TRBV28 11 once TGTGCCAGCAGTACCAATCGCGGCTACACCTTC CASSTNRGYTF
TRBJ2-1 NA TRBV4-2 11 NA TGTGCCAGCAGCCAAGGGAATGAGCAGTTCTTC CASSQGNEQFF
TRBJ1-2 NA TRBV11-2 13 NA TGTGCCAGCAGCTTAGGGGGCAACTATGGCTACACCTTC CASSLGGNYGYTF
TRBJ2-1 NA TRBV7-2 14 NA TGTGCCAGCGGAATGACTCACTACTACAATGAGCAGTTCTTC CASGMTHYYNEQFF
TRBJ1-5 NA TRBV6-6 15 NA TGTGCCAGCAGTACCCCCCCGGGGCACAATCAGCCCCAGCATTTT CASSTPPGHNQPQHF
TRBJ1-5 TRBD1 TRBV28 15 NA TGTGCCAGCACCCAAAGGGGGGCAGGGGGACAGCCCCAGCATTTT CASTQRGAGGQPQHF
TRBJ2-3 TRBD2 TRBV6-6 16 once TGTGCCAGCACTCCACTAGCGGGAGGGTGGACAGATACGCAGTATTTT CASTPLAGGWTDTQYF
TRBJ2-3 TRBD1 TRBV30 13 NA TGTGCCTGGAGTCGACAGGGTATTGATACGCAGTATTTT CAWSRQGIDTQYF
TRBJ2-5 TRBD2 TRBV19 12 NA TGTGCCAGTGGAGCGGGGGCCGAGACCCAGTACTTC CASGAGAETQYF
TRBJ1-4 NA TRBV21-1 15 NA TGTGCCACCAAAGGACAGGGCCCCTCTAATGAAAAACTGTTTTTT CATKGQGPSNEKLFF
TRBJ2-5 TRBD2 TRBV11-3 17 NA TGTGCCAGCAGCGCCAGTGGAGGGGCGGGAGAGGGAGAGACCCAGTACTTC CASSASGGAGEGETQYF
TRBJ1-1 NA TRBV5-1 14 once TGCGCCAGCAGCTTGGAGGGACCTAACACTGAAGCTTTCTTT CASSLEGPNTEAFF
TRBJ2-1 TRBD2 TRBV7-8 16 few TGTGCCAGCAGCCCCTGGGGGGGAGCCTTCGACAATGAGCAGTTCTTC CASSPWGGAFDNEQFF
TRBJ2-1 NA TRBV11-1 13 few TGTGCCAGCAGCTTATCCACCATCGGTGAGCAGTTCTTC CASSLSTIGEQFF
TRBJ2-5 NA TRBV7-9 12 NA TGTGCCAGCAGCCTCGCACGGGAGACCCAGTACTTC CASSLARETQYF
TRBJ2-1 NA TRBV5-1 13 NA TGCGCCAGCAGCTTGAAGGGGTACAATGAGCAGTTCTTC CASSLKGYNEQFF